This T cell receptor (beta chain) comes out of a study of CD8 T cells in ankylosing spondylitis (dated by TCRdb to about 2017). For the wider study: To find TCR variants linked to disease, the study profiled T cell receptor beta repertoires in ankylosing spondylitis patients and healthy donors. Samples of peripheral blood were taken, and for ankylosing spondylitis patients, synovial fluid was collected as well. The whole study cohort included about a hundred healthy donors and roughly 24 ankylosing spondylitis patients. Overall results and qualifications from the work: Significant enrichment of the disease-linked clones was reported in matched synovial fluid samples from ankylosing spondylitis patients. A CD8+ phenotype was shown by the disease-linked clones, which were found at relatively low frequencies in peripheral blood. Blood from ankylosing spondylitis patients appeared to be characterized by a TCR beta motif made up of several highly homologous amino acid variants. Some motif variants had previously been reported in the synovial fluid and blood of reactive arthritis patients, which suggests shared mechanisms of disease initiation.

The sequencer was an Illumina HiSeq 2500. TCR beta libraries were prepared by quantitative 5'-RACE with molecular barcodes. The study's own analysis went as follows. A new computational method, built on a probabilistic model of VDJ rearrangement, was used to identify disease-linked TCR variants. The public sequencing data were trimmed at Q25 with fastp and processed into clonotypes with MiXCR by TCRdb, which kept only in-frame beta chains. A single entry per CDR3 protein holds the most common genes and DNA from its merged rows. TCRdb's processing, not the authors', yielded these V and J calls. This sample holds 50,000 to 70,000 distinct CDR3 sequences; 6.2% were observed only once. The ten largest make up just under 5% of the sample. This clonotype has a handful of counts. No cognate antigen has been identified for it. The sample holds no much larger clone one base away, and base qualities are not on file.

Based on the germline V gene (reference sequence), the CDR1 and CDR2 sequences are SGHNT and YYREEE. Counted from cysteine to phenylalanine, this CDR3 has 15 amino acids. Just the 45-base CDR3 DNA is kept, in frame starting at base 1. The junction carries 12 bases between V and J, which are trimmed by 2 bases and 0 bases respectively. Synovial fluid samples were matched to blood samples from the same ankylosing spondylitis patients. The receptor was isolated from a male donor with ankylosing spondylitis. This sequence uses TRBV5-4 and TRBJ2-7; the D segment cannot be called with confidence. Source material: synovial fluid, either unsorted or a sorted T cell fraction (not recorded which). The CDR3 sequence is CASSLQSSFSYEQYF. The sequenced DNA is TGTGCCAGCAGCTTACAGAGTTCTTTCTCCTACGAGCAGTACTTC.